The rows below give T cell receptor beta chains drawn from one sample of a study of CD8+ T cells in alopecia areata. Generated by immunoSEQ multiplex PCR, the TCRdb table keeps only in-frame clones and is missing some. The sample yields some 170,000 clones, about 55% seen once. Sample: CD8+ T cells sorted from blood, taken at week 24, from a patient treated with tofacitinib. All receptors come from a human donor with alopecia areata. Each CDR3 is given with its conserved first and last residue. The order of the fields is J gene, clone size, CDR3 length, V gene, D gene, CDR3 DNA, CDR3 protein. The D gene is left open where the match is weak. The listing skips clone size in some rows; elsewhere it reads once, few, many or a size class.

j_call: TRBJ1-1; clone_size: -; cdr3_length: 13; v_call: TRBV29-1; d_call: -; cdr3_nt: TGCAGCGTTGACGGGCAGCTGAACACTGAAGCTTTCTTT; cdr3_aa: CSVDGQLNTEAFF
j_call: TRBJ2-4; clone_size: once; cdr3_length: 16; v_call: TRBV7-9; d_call: -; cdr3_nt: TGTGCCAGCAGCTTCCAAGGCGGAGGACAGAAAAACATTCAGTACTTC; cdr3_aa: CASSFQGGGQKNIQYF
j_call: TRBJ2-7; clone_size: -; cdr3_length: 14; v_call: TRBV25-1; d_call: -; cdr3_nt: TGTGCCAGCAGTGAATATGACAGATCCTACGAGCAGTACTTC; cdr3_aa: CASSEYDRSYEQYF
j_call: TRBJ2-1; clone_size: -; cdr3_length: 15; v_call: TRBV4-3; d_call: -; cdr3_nt: TGCGCCAGCAGCCGGTCAGCAGGGGCCCACAATGAGCAGTTCTTC; cdr3_aa: CASSRSAGAHNEQFF
j_call: TRBJ1-1; clone_size: -; cdr3_length: 13; v_call: TRBV12-5; d_call: TRBD1; cdr3_nt: TGTGCTAGTGGTTTGAACAGGGGCCCTGAAGCTTTCTTT; cdr3_aa: CASGLNRGPEAFF
j_call: TRBJ2-2; clone_size: many; cdr3_length: 12; v_call: TRBV7-9; d_call: -; cdr3_nt: TGTGCCAGCAGCCTATCCACCGGGGAGCTGTTTTTT; cdr3_aa: CASSLSTGELFF
j_call: TRBJ1-2; clone_size: -; cdr3_length: 14; v_call: TRBV25-1; d_call: -; cdr3_nt: TGTGCCAGCAGTGCCGGTCATTCTAACTATGGCTACACCTTC; cdr3_aa: CASSAGHSNYGYTF
j_call: TRBJ1-4; clone_size: -; cdr3_length: 15; v_call: TRBV27; d_call: -; cdr3_nt: TGTGCCAGCAGTCCCTCAATTGCAACTAATGAAAAACTGTTTTTT; cdr3_aa: CASSPSIATNEKLFF
j_call: TRBJ2-3; clone_size: -; cdr3_length: 17; v_call: TRBV7-9; d_call: TRBD2; cdr3_nt: TGTGCCAGCAGCTTACGAGGGACTAGCGGGGAGACAGATACGCAGTATTTT; cdr3_aa: CASSLRGTSGETDTQYF
j_call: TRBJ1-1; clone_size: -; cdr3_length: 12; v_call: TRBV4-1; d_call: -; cdr3_nt: TGCGCCAGCAGCCAACCCCTAGGCGAAGCTTTCTTT; cdr3_aa: CASSQPLGEAFF
j_call: TRBJ2-7; clone_size: few; cdr3_length: 12; v_call: TRBV6-5; d_call: -; cdr3_nt: TGTGCCAGCAGTGTTAGCTCCTACGAGCAGTACTTC; cdr3_aa: CASSVSSYEQYF
j_call: TRBJ2-3; clone_size: -; cdr3_length: 15; v_call: TRBV7-3; d_call: TRBD2; cdr3_nt: TGTGCCAGCAGCTCTAGCGGGGGTGACACAGATACGCAGTATTTT; cdr3_aa: CASSSSGGDTDTQYF
j_call: TRBJ1-5; clone_size: -; cdr3_length: 15; v_call: TRBV10-3; d_call: -; cdr3_nt: TGTGCCACCCCTCGGACGGCGAATAGCAATCAGCCCCAGCATTTT; cdr3_aa: CATPRTANSNQPQHF
j_call: TRBJ2-1; clone_size: -; cdr3_length: 17; v_call: TRBV7-8; d_call: -; cdr3_nt: TGTGCCAGCAGCTTAGGTCTGATCGGGGGGACATACAATGAGCAGTTCTTC; cdr3_aa: CASSLGLIGGTYNEQFF
j_call: TRBJ2-2; clone_size: -; cdr3_length: 14; v_call: TRBV30; d_call: -; cdr3_nt: TGTGCCTGGAGTGCCGTATCAGGGACCGGGGAGCTGTTTTTT; cdr3_aa: CAWSAVSGTGELFF
j_call: TRBJ2-3; clone_size: -; cdr3_length: 15; v_call: TRBV2; d_call: -; cdr3_nt: TGTGCCAGCAGTGAATCCGGGGGTAGCACAGATACGCAGTATTTT; cdr3_aa: CASSESGGSTDTQYF
j_call: TRBJ2-2; clone_size: -; cdr3_length: 14; v_call: TRBV13; d_call: TRBD1; cdr3_nt: TGTGCCAGCAGCTCCATTCAGGGGGCCGGGGAGCTGTTTTTT; cdr3_aa: CASSSIQGAGELFF
j_call: TRBJ2-7; clone_size: -; cdr3_length: 12; v_call: TRBV2; d_call: -; cdr3_nt: TGTGCCAGCAGGGACGTCTCCTACGAGCAGTACTTC; cdr3_aa: CASRDVSYEQYF
j_call: TRBJ2-7; clone_size: -; cdr3_length: 15; v_call: TRBV11-2; d_call: -; cdr3_nt: TGTGCCAGCAGCCCTCCTGGGGGACCGACCTACGAGCAGTACTTC; cdr3_aa: CASSPPGGPTYEQYF
j_call: TRBJ1-1; clone_size: few; cdr3_length: 15; v_call: TRBV19; d_call: TRBD1; cdr3_nt: TGTGCCAGTAGCTTTCCGCAGGGGGCCCTCACTGAAGCTTTCTTT; cdr3_aa: CASSFPQGALTEAFF
j_call: TRBJ2-4; clone_size: -; cdr3_length: 15; v_call: TRBV4-3; d_call: -; cdr3_nt: TGCGCCAGCAGCCAAGAGTCAGGGGTCCGCAGGGCTCAGTACTTC; cdr3_aa: CASSQESGVRRAQYF
j_call: TRBJ2-7; clone_size: few; cdr3_length: 15; v_call: TRBV13; d_call: TRBD1; cdr3_nt: TGTGCCAGCAGCCCGAGGACAGGGACAGACTACGAGCAGTACTTC; cdr3_aa: CASSPRTGTDYEQYF
j_call: TRBJ1-6; clone_size: once; cdr3_length: 15; v_call: TRBV25-1; d_call: TRBD1; cdr3_nt: TGTGCCAGCAGTGACCCCACAGGGGACGATTCACCCCTCCACTTT; cdr3_aa: CASSDPTGDDSPLHF
j_call: TRBJ1-2; clone_size: -; cdr3_length: 14; v_call: TRBV10-3; d_call: TRBD1; cdr3_nt: TGTGCCATCAGCCTGGACAGGGAGCCCTATGGCTACACCTTC; cdr3_aa: CAISLDREPYGYTF
j_call: TRBJ2-1; clone_size: -; cdr3_length: 17; v_call: TRBV4-1; d_call: TRBD2; cdr3_nt: TGCGCCAGCAGCCAAGATCCCCCTAGCGGGGGGGCGAATGAGCAGTTCTTC; cdr3_aa: CASSQDPPSGGANEQFF
j_call: TRBJ1-2; clone_size: -; cdr3_length: 15; v_call: TRBV4-1; d_call: TRBD1; cdr3_nt: TGCGCCAGCAGCCAGGCCGCAGGGGGCACCTATGGCTACACCTTC; cdr3_aa: CASSQAAGGTYGYTF
j_call: TRBJ2-7; clone_size: -; cdr3_length: 15; v_call: TRBV7-9; d_call: TRBD2; cdr3_nt: TGTGCCAGCAGCTTAGACGCGGGGGGCAACTACGAGCAGTACTTC; cdr3_aa: CASSLDAGGNYEQYF
j_call: TRBJ1-2; clone_size: -; cdr3_length: 19; v_call: TRBV29-1; d_call: TRBD1; cdr3_nt: TGCAGCGTTGAAGATCGTCAGGGGGCTACAGGGTTTCGGATCTATGGCTACACCTTC; cdr3_aa: CSVEDRQGATGFRIYGYTF
j_call: TRBJ2-7; clone_size: few; cdr3_length: 14; v_call: TRBV30; d_call: TRBD1; cdr3_nt: TGTGCCTGGAGTAGCGGGACAGGGGGGTACGAGCAGTACTTC; cdr3_aa: CAWSSGTGGYEQYF
j_call: TRBJ2-7; clone_size: -; cdr3_length: 13; v_call: TRBV6-6; d_call: -; cdr3_nt: TGTGCCAGCAGTTCGGGACACCTCTACGAGCAGTACTTC; cdr3_aa: CASSSGHLYEQYF
j_call: TRBJ1-2; clone_size: -; cdr3_length: 13; v_call: TRBV29-1; d_call: TRBD1; cdr3_nt: TGCAGCGTTGACCCAGGGGGCATCTATGGCTACACCTTC; cdr3_aa: CSVDPGGIYGYTF
j_call: TRBJ2-7; clone_size: -; cdr3_length: 16; v_call: TRBV4-3; d_call: -; cdr3_nt: TGCGCCAGCAGCCAAGATAGAGGGACCGACTCCTACGAGCAGTACTTC; cdr3_aa: CASSQDRGTDSYEQYF
j_call: TRBJ1-4; clone_size: -; cdr3_length: 16; v_call: TRBV6-5; d_call: -; cdr3_nt: TGTGCCAGCAGTTACAGGGCATTCGCCAGGGGTGAAAAACTGTTTTTT; cdr3_aa: CASSYRAFARGEKLFF
j_call: TRBJ1-5; clone_size: -; cdr3_length: 17; v_call: TRBV5-6; d_call: TRBD1; cdr3_nt: TGTGCCAGCAGCTTGGCCTCGACAGGGCTGGGCAATCAGCCCCAGCATTTT; cdr3_aa: CASSLASTGLGNQPQHF
j_call: TRBJ2-5; clone_size: once; cdr3_length: 14; v_call: TRBV7-6; d_call: -; cdr3_nt: TGTGCCAGCAGCTCAAGGGACCCGTCTTGGACCCAGTACTTC; cdr3_aa: CASSSRDPSWTQYF
j_call: TRBJ2-7; clone_size: -; cdr3_length: 12; v_call: TRBV9; d_call: -; cdr3_nt: TGTGCCAGCAGCCCCCTGGCGGGAGAGCAGTACTTC; cdr3_aa: CASSPLAGEQYF
j_call: TRBJ1-1; clone_size: -; cdr3_length: 14; v_call: TRBV6-5; d_call: TRBD1; cdr3_nt: TGTGCCAGCAGGCCGACTGACAGGGGCCCCGAAGCTTTCTTT; cdr3_aa: CASRPTDRGPEAFF
j_call: TRBJ1-1; clone_size: -; cdr3_length: 17; v_call: TRBV5-1; d_call: -; cdr3_nt: TGCGCCAACTCAAGGTGGTACAGGGCCTTCCAGAACACTGAAGCCTTCTTT; cdr3_aa: CANSRWYRAFQNTEAFF
j_call: TRBJ1-1; clone_size: once; cdr3_length: 14; v_call: TRBV27; d_call: TRBD1; cdr3_nt: TGTGCCAGCAGTTTGACAGGGGGCATCGCTGAAGCTTTCTTT; cdr3_aa: CASSLTGGIAEAFF
j_call: TRBJ2-3; clone_size: few; cdr3_length: 16; v_call: TRBV7-8; d_call: TRBD2; cdr3_nt: TGTGCCAGCAGCTCGGGACTAGCGGGGACCACAGATACGCAGTATTTT; cdr3_aa: CASSSGLAGTTDTQYF
j_call: TRBJ1-1; clone_size: -; cdr3_length: 14; v_call: TRBV4-3; d_call: -; cdr3_nt: TGCGCCAGCAGCCAAGATCGGAGGACCCTTGAAGCTTTCTTT; cdr3_aa: CASSQDRRTLEAFF
j_call: TRBJ2-4; clone_size: few; cdr3_length: 14; v_call: TRBV10-2; d_call: -; cdr3_nt: TGCGCCAGCATTCCGGGACTAGCCAAAAACATTCAGTACTTC; cdr3_aa: CASIPGLAKNIQYF
j_call: TRBJ2-3; clone_size: once; cdr3_length: 13; v_call: TRBV5-6; d_call: -; cdr3_nt: TGTGCCAGCAGCTTGGGGGGGACAGATACGCAGTATTTT; cdr3_aa: CASSLGGTDTQYF
j_call: TRBJ2-7; clone_size: -; cdr3_length: 14; v_call: TRBV27; d_call: -; cdr3_nt: TGTGCCAGCAGTTTCGGATCCGTTGGCTACGAGCAGTACTTC; cdr3_aa: CASSFGSVGYEQYF
j_call: TRBJ2-2; clone_size: few; cdr3_length: 16; v_call: TRBV29-1; d_call: -; cdr3_nt: TGCAGCGTTGAAGAAGAACGGGGACAGAACACCGGGGAGCTGTTTTTT; cdr3_aa: CSVEEERGQNTGELFF